This TCR beta chain originates from a study of CD8+CD57+ T cells in acquired aplastic anemia. The wider study: Sorted CD4+ and CD8+ cells gave a mean 3.2 ug DNA, range about 0.19 to 27.4 ug.

Both TCR beta VDJ combination and CDR3 sequence profiling were carried out. Genomic DNA was the template for this profiling. Each CDR3 protein is one row after TCRdb ran MiXCR on the reads. The profile shows 400,000 to 500,000 distinct CDR3 sequences, 55% to 70% of them singletons. The CDR3 totals 14 residues. Trimming removed 6 bases from V and 8 bases from J, with 19 bases in between. Germline loops: CDR1 DFQATT, CDR2 SNEGSKA (reference sequence). The chain combines TRBV20-1 with TRBJ1-4; a weak D match, TRBD1 (5 bases). The TCR originated in a human donor in good health, serving as a control. Sequenced material: sorted CD4+, CD8+, or CD8+CD57+ T cells (not recorded which) from PBMCs. CDR3 nucleotide sequence: TGCAGTGCCCCTAGAGCGGGGGAAGGAGAAAAACTGTTTTTT. It yields the protein CSAPRAGEGEKLFF.